This T cell receptor (beta chain) was sequenced in a study of neurological immune-mediated disorders. This clonotype was recorded at least ten times. TCRdb re-called the 5' RACE reads with MiXCR, one entry per CDR3 protein. Of some 70,000 distinct CDR3 sequences listed, less than 5.5% are singletons. In germline, CDR1 is DFQATT, CDR2 SNEGSKA (reference sequence). Trimming at V came to 0 bases and at J to 8 bases, leaving 8 bases not matched to a gene. The CDR3 sequence is 15 residues long. Unsorted libraries were generated from 2 million PBMCs. These cells had been stored in RNAlater at -80 C. The sequence came from a man aged 30 to 45 with multiple sclerosis. Material: PBMCs. V and J are TRBV20-1 and TRBJ2-1; 9 bases agree with TRBD1. This chain's CDR3 is CSARERDRVLYEQFF. CDR3 nucleotide sequence: TGCAGTGCTAGAGAGCGGGACAGGGTGTTATATGAGCAGTTCTTC.